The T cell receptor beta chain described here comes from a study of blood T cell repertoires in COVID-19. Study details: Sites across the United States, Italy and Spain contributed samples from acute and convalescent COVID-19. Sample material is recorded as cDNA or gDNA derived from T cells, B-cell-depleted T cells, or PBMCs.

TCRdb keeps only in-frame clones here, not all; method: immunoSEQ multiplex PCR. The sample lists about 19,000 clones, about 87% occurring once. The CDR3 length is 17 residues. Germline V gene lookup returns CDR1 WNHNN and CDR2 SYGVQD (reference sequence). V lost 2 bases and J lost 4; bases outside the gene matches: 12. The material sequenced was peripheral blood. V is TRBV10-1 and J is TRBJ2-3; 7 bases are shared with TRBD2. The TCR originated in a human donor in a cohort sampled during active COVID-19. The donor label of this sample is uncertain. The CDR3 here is CASSETPSGNGADTQYF. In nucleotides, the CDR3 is TGCGCCAGCAGTGAGACCCCCAGCGGGAATGGAGCAGATACGCAGTATTTT.